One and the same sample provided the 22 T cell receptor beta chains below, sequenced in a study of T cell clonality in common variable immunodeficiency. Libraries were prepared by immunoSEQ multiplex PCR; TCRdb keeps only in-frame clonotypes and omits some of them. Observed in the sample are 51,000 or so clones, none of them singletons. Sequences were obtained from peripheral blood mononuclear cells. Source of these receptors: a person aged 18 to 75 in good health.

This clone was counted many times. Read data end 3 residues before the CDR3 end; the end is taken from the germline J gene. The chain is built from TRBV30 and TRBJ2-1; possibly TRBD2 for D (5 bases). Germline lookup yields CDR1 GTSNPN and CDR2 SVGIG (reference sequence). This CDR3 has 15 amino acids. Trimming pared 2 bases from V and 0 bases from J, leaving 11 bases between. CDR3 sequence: CAWSPSGYSYNEQFF. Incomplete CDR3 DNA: TGTGCCTGGAGTCCAAGCGGATACTCCTACAATGAG.

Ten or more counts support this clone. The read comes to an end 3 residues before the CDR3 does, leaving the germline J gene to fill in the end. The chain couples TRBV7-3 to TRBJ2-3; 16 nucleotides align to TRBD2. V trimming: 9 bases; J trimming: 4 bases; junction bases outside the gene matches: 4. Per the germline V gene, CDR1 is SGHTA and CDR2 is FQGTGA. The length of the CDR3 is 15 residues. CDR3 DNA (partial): TGTGCCAGTGGGACTAGCGGGGGGGAGGCAGATACG. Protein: CASGTSGGEADT. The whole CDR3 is CASGTSGGEADTQYF.

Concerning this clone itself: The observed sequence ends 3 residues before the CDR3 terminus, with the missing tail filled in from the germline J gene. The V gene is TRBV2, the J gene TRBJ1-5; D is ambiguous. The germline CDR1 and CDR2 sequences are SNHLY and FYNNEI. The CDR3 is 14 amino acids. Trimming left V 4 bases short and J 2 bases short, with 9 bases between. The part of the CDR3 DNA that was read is TGTGCCAGCAGTGTCGGGTTTCGCAATCAGCCC. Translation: CASSVGFRNQP. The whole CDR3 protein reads CASSVGFRNQPQHF.

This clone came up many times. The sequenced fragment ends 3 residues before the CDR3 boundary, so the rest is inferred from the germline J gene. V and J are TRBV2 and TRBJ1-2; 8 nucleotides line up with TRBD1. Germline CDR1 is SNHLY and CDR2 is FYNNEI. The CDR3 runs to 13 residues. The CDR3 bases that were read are TGTGCCAGCAGTTCTCAGGGGGCGCACGGC. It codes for CASSSQGAHG. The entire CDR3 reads CASSSQGAHGYTF.

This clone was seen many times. The covered CDR3 bases are TGTGCCAGCAGTGAGCTACAGGGTCATCAGCCC. Its protein is CASSELQGHQP. The CDR3 in full is CASSELQGHQPQHF. The chain is built from TRBV2 and TRBJ1-5, with a weak D call TRBD1 (6 bases). The read ends 3 residues shy of where the CDR3 ends; the end is completed using the germline J gene. The germline V and J ends were trimmed by 3 bases and 5 bases, with 11 bases remaining between them. The CDR3 contains 14 residues. CDR1 and CDR2 from the germline V gene are SNHLY and FYNNEI.

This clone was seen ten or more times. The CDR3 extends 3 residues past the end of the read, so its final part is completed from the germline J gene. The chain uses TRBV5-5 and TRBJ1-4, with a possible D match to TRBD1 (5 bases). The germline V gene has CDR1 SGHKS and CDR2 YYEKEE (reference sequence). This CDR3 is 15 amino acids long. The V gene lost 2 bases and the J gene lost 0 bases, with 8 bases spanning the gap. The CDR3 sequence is CASSLRGATNEKLFF. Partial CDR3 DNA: TGTGCCAGCAGCTTAAGGGGTGCAACTAATGAAAAA.

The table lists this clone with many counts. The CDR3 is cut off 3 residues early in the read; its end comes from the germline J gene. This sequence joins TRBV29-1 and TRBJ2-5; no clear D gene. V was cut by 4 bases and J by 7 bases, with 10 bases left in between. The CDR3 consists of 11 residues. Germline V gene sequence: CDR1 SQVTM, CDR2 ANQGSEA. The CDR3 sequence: CSVGQSWTQYF. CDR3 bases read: TGCAGCGTTGGGCAATCGTGGACC.

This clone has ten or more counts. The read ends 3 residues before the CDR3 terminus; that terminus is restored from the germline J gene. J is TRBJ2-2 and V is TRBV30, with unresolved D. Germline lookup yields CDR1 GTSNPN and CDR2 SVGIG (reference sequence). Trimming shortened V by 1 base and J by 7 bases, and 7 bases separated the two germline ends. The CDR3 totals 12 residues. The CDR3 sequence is CAWSENLGELFF. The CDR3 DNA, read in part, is TGTGCCTGGAGTGAAAATCTCGGGGAG.

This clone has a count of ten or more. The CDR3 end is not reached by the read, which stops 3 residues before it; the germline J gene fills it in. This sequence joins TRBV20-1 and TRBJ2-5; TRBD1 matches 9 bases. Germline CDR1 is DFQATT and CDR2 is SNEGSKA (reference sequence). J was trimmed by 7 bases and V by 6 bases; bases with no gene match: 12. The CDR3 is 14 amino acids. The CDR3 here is CSASWTGAPPTQYF. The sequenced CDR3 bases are TGCAGTGCAAGTTGGACAGGGGCCCCGCCGACC.

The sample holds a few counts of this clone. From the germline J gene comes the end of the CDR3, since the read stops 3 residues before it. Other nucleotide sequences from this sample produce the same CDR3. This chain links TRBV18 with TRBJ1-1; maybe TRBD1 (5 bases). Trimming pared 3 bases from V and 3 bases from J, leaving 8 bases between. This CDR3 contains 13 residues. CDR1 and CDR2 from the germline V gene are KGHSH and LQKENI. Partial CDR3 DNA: TGTGCCAGCTCACCTGGCAGGGACACTGAA. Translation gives CASSPGRDTE. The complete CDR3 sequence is CASSPGRDTEAFF.

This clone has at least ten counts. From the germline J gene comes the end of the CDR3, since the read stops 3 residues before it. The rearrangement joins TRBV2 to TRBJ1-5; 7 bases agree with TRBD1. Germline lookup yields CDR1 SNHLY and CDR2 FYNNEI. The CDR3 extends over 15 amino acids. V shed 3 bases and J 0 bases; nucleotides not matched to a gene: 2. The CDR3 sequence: CASSEQGGSNQPQHF. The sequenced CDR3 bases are TGTGCCAGCAGTGAGCAGGGGGGTAGCAATCAGCCC. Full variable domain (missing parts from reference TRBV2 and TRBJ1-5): EPEVTQTPSHQVTQMGQEVILRCVPISNHLYFYWYRQILGQKVEFLVSFYNNEISEKSEIFDDQFSVERPDGSNFTLKIRSTKLEDSAMYFCASSEQGGSNQPQHFGDGTRLSIL.

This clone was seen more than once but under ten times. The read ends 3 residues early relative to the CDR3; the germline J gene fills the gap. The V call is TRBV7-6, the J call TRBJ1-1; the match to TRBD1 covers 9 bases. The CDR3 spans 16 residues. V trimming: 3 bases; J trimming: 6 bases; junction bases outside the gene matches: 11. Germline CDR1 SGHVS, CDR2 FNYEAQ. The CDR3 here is CASSFHAGTGKPEAFF. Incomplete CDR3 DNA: TGTGCCAGCAGCTTTCACGCCGGGACAGGGAAACCTGAA.

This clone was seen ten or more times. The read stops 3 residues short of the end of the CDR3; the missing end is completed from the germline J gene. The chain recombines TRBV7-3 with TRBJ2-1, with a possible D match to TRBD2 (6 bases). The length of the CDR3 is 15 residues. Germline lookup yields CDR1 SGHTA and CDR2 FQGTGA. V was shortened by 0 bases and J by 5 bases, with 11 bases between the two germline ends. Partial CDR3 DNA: TGTGCCAGCAGCTTAACGGGGCTAGCGAACAATGAG. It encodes CASSLTGLANNE. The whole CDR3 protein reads CASSLTGLANNEQFF.

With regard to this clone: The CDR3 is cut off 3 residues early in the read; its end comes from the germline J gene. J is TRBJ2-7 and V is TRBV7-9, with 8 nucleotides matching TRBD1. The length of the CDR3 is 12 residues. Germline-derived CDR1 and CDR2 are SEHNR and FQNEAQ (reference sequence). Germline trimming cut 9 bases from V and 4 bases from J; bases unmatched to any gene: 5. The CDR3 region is CASGTGEYEQYF. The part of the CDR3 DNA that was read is TGTGCCAGTGGGACAGGCGAGTACGAG.

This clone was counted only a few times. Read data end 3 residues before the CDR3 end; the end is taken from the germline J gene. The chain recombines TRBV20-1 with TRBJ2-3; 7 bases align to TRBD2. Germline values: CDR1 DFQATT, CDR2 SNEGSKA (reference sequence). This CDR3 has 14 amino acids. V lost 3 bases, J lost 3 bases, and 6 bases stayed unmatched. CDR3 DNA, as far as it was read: TGCAGTGCTAGTAGTAGCGGGTCGACAGATACG. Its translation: CSASSSGSTDT. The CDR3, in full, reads CSASSSGSTDTQYF.

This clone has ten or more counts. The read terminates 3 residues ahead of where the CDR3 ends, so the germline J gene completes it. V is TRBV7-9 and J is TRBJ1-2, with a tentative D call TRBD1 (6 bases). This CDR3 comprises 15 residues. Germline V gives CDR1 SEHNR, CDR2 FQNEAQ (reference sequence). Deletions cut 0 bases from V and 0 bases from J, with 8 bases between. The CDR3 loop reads CASSLADSANYGYTF. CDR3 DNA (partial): TGTGCCAGCAGCTTAGCGGACAGCGCTAACTATGGC. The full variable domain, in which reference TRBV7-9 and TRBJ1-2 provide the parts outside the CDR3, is DTGVSQNPRHKITKRGQNVTFRCDPISEHNRLYWYRQTLGQGPEFLTYFQNEAQLEKSRLLSDRFSAERPKGSFSTLEIQRTEQGDSAMYLCASSLADSANYGYTFGSGTRLTVV.

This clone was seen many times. Partial CDR3 DNA: TGCGCCAGCAGCTTGGAGTTGACGGGGGATACG. Protein: CASSLELTGDT. The whole CDR3 sequence reads CASSLELTGDTQYF. This rearrangement joins TRBV5-1 to TRBJ2-3; possible D gene TRBD2, 5 bases. The read falls 3 residues short of the CDR3 end, and the missing part is taken from the germline J gene. With 0 bases removed from V and 6 bases from J, the gap between germline ends came to 11 bases. The germline gives CDR1 SGHRS, CDR2 YFSETQ. The CDR3 has 14 residues.

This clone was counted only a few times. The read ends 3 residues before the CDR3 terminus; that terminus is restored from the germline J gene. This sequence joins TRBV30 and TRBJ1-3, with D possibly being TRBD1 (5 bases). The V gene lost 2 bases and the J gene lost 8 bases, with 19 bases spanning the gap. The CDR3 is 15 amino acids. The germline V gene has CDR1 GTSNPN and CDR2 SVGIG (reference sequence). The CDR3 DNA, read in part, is TGTGCCTGGAGTTCAATGGGACTCGAAAGAGACACC. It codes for CAWSSMGLERDT. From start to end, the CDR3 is CAWSSMGLERDTIYF.

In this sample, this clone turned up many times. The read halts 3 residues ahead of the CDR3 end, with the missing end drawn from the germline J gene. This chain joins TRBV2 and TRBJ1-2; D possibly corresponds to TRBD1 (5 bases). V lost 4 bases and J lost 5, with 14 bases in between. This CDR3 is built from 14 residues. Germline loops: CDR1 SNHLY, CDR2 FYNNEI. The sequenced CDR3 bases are TGTGCCAGCAGTGTGGGCAGGGCAAGATATGGC. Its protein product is CASSVGRARYG. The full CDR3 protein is CASSVGRARYGYTF.

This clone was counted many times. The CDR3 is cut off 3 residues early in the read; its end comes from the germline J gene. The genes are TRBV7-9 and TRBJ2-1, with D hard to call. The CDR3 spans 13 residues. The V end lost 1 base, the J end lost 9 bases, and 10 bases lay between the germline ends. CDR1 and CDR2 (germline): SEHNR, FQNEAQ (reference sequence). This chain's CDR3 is CASSLDSRGEQFF. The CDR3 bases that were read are TGTGCCAGCAGCTTAGATTCTCGCGGTGAG. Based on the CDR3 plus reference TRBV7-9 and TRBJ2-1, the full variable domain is DTGVSQNPRHKITKRGQNVTFRCDPISEHNRLYWYRQTLGQGPEFLTYFQNEAQLEKSRLLSDRFSAERPKGSFSTLEIQRTEQGDSAMYLCASSLDSRGEQFFGPGTRLTVL.

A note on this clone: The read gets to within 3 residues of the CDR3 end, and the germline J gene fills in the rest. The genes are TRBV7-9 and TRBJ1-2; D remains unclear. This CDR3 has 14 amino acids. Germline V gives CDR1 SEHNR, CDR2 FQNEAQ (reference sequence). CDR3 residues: CASSFEYVAYDYTF. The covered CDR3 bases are TGTGCCAGCAGCTTTGAGTATGTAGCCTACGAC.

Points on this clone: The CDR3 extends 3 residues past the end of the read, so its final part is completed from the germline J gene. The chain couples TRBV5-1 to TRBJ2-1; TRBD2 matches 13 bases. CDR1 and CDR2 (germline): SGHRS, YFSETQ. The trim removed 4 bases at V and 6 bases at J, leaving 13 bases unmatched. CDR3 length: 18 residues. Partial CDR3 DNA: TGCGCCAGCAGCGGGCGTGAGGGACTAGCGGGGTGGAGCAATGAG. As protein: CASSGREGLAGWSNE. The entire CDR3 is CASSGREGLAGWSNEQFF. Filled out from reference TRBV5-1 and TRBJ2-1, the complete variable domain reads KAGVTQTPRYLIKTRGQQVTLSCSPISGHRSVSWYQQTPGQGLQFLFEYFSETQRNKGNFPGRFSGRQFSNSRSEMNVSTLELGDSALYLCASSGREGLAGWSNEQFFGPGTRLTVL.